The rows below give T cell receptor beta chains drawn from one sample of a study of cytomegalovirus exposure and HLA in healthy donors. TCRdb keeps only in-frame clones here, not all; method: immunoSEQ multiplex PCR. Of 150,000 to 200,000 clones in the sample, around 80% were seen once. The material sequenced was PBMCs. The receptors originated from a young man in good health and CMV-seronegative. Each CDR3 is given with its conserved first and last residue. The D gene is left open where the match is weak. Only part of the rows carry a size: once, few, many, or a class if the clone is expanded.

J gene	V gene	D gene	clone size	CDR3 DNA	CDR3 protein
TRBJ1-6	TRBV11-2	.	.	TGTGCCAGCAGCTTAACGACCGCCTGGAGCTCCTATAATTCACCCCTCCACTTT	CASSLTTAWSSYNSPLHF
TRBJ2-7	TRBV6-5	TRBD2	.	TGTGCCAGCAGCAACGCGGGGGGCTACGAGCAGTACTTC	CASSNAGGYEQYF
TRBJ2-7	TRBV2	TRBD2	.	TGTGCCAGCTCTCCCTCTAGCGGGAGGGGCGAGCAGTACTTC	CASSPSSGRGEQYF
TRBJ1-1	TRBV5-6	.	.	TGTGCCAGCAGCTTGGATCAGGAGGACACTGAAGCTTTCTTT	CASSLDQEDTEAFF
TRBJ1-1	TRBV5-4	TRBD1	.	TGTGCCAGCAGCAGACAGGGTCCTGAAGCTTTCTTT	CASSRQGPEAFF
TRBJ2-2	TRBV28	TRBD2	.	TGTGCCAGCAGTTCCCCGGTTAGCGGGAGTTTCGGGGAGCTGTTTTTT	CASSSPVSGSFGELFF
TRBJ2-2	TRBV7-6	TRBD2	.	TGTGCCAGCAGCCCGGGACTAGCGGGGGAGGGGAACACCGGGGAGCTGTTTTTT	CASSPGLAGEGNTGELFF
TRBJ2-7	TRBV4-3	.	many	TGCGCCAGCAGCCAAGTTTCTGGACAGCCGGAAGAGCAGTACTTC	CASSQVSGQPEEQYF
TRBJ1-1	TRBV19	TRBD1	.	TGTGCCAGTAGTATGCCCCAGGGGGCGAGCACTGAAGCTTTCTTT	CASSMPQGASTEAFF
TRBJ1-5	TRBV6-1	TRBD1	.	TGTGCCAGCAGTGCCGGACAGGCCAATCAGCCCCAGCATTTT	CASSAGQANQPQHF
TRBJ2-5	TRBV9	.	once	TGTGCCAGCAGCGTAGGGCCTAGCGTGACGGAGACCCAGTACTTC	CASSVGPSVTETQYF
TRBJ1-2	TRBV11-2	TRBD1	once	TGTGCCAGCAGCTTATTGGGGACAGCAAGCTATGGCTACACCTTC	CASSLLGTASYGYTF
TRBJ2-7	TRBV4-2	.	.	TGTGCCAGCAGCCAAGCGGAGTACTACGAGCAGTACTTC	CASSQAEYYEQYF
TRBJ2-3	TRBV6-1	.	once	TGTGCCAGCACCCCGATGGAGACAGGATCAGATACGCAGTATTTT	CASTPMETGSDTQYF
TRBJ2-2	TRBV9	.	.	TGTGCCAGCAGCTCCCGAGTGAACACCGGGGAGCTGTTTTTT	CASSSRVNTGELFF
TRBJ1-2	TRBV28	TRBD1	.	TGTGCCAGCAAAGGCGACAGGGTATTTGGCTACACCTTC	CASKGDRVFGYTF
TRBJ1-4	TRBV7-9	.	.	TGTGCCAGCAGTATACCCGGACTTAATGAAAAACTGTTTTTT	CASSIPGLNEKLFF
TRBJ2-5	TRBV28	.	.	TGTGCCTCGGCCGAGACAGGTCAAGAGACCCAGTACTTC	CASAETGQETQYF
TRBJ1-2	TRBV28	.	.	TGTGCCAGCAGTTTGGGAGGGGCCGGCTATGGCTACACCTTC	CASSLGGAGYGYTF
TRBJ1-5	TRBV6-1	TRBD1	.	TGTGCCAGCAGTGGCGGACAGGCCGGGAATCAGCCCCAGCATTTT	CASSGGQAGNQPQHF
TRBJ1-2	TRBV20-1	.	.	TGCAGCGCCCCTAGGAGTGGCTACACCTTC	CSAPRSGYTF
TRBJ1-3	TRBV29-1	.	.	TGCAGCGTTTCACTCTCTGGAAACACCATATATTTT	CSVSLSGNTIYF
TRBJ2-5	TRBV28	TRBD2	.	TGTGCCAGCAGTTTAGCGGGAGCGCGAGAGACCCAGTACTTC	CASSLAGARETQYF
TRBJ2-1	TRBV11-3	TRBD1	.	TGTGCCAGCGGTAGGACAGGGGACTACAATGAGCAGTTCTTC	CASGRTGDYNEQFF
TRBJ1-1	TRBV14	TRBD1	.	TGTGCCAGCAGCCTAAGGACAGGGCTGAACACTGAAGCTTTCTTT	CASSLRTGLNTEAFF
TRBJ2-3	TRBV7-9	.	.	TGTGCCAAACGCGGGGCTAGCACAGATACGCAGTATTTT	CAKRGASTDTQYF
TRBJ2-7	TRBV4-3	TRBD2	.	TGCGCCAGCAGCCAAGATCTTTCTAGCGGGAGGAAACACGAGCAGTACTTC	CASSQDLSSGRKHEQYF
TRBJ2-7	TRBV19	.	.	TGTGCCAGTAGTCTCGTCCCGGGAGACGAGCAGTACTTC	CASSLVPGDEQYF
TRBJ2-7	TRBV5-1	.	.	TGCGCCAGCAGCTTCGGCGGAGAGGACTACGAGCAGTACTTC	CASSFGGEDYEQYF
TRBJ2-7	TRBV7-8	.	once	TGTGCCAGCAGCTTAGGAGTTTCCTACGAGCAGTACTTC	CASSLGVSYEQYF
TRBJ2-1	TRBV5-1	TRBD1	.	TGCGCCAGCAGCTTGGCTACAGGGGCCTCCTACAATGAGCAGTTCTTC	CASSLATGASYNEQFF
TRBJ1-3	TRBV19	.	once	TGTGCCAGTAGTACTACTGGAAACACCATATATTTT	CASSTTGNTIYF
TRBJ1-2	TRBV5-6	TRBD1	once	TGTGCCAGCAGCTACCCGGGACAGGGGAATGGCTACACCTTC	CASSYPGQGNGYTF
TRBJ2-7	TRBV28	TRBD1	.	TGTGCCAGCAGTTTATGGGCCGGGACAGGGGACACCCCACACCCCGACGAGCAGTACTTC	CASSLWAGTGDTPHPDEQYF
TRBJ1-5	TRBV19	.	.	TGTGCCAGTAGTATAGATCTAAGAGTACGACAGCCCCAGCATTTT	CASSIDLRVRQPQHF
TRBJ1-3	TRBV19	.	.	TGTGCCAGTAGTATCGGTTTAGGAAACACCATATATTTT	CASSIGLGNTIYF
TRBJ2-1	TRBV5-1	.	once	TGCGCCAGCAGCTTGGCCTTTAGTTATGAGCAGTTCTTC	CASSLAFSYEQFF
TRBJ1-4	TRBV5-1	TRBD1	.	TGCGCCAGCAGCTTGGGAGGACAGGGTAATGAAAAACTGTTTTTT	CASSLGGQGNEKLFF
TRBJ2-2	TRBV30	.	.	TGTGCCTGGAGTATCATCGTGGGGAGTGGCGGGGAGCTGTTTTTT	CAWSIIVGSGGELFF
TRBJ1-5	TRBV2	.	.	TGTGCCAGCAGTGATAGGGGGAGTAGCAATCAGCCCCAGCATTTT	CASSDRGSSNQPQHF
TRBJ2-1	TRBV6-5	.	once	TGTGCCAGCAGTTACCGGACTTCGAGCAATGAGCAGTTCTTC	CASSYRTSSNEQFF
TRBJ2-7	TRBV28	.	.	TGTGCCAGCAGTTTGGAGGAAGAGGACTACGAGCAGTACTTC	CASSLEEEDYEQYF
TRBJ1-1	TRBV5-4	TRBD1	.	TGTGCCAGCAGCTCCAGGGGGAAGACTGAAGCTTTCTTT	CASSSRGKTEAFF
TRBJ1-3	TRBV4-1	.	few	TGCGCCAGCAGCCAAGACCCGACATTTCACTCTGGAAACACCATATATTTT	CASSQDPTFHSGNTIYF
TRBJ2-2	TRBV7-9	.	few	TGTGCCAGCAGCCAGAACAGTGCGAACACCGGGGAGCTGTTTTTT	CASSQNSANTGELFF
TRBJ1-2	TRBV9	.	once	TGTGCCAGCAGGCGAAGTGGAGGTACTAACTATGGCTACACCTTC	CASRRSGGTNYGYTF
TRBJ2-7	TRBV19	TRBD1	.	TGTGCCAGTACCCTAGGGACAGGAGCCTACGAGCAGTACTTC	CASTLGTGAYEQYF
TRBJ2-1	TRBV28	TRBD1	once	TGTGCCAGCAGTTTCCCGGGACAGGGTAATGAGCAGTTCTTC	CASSFPGQGNEQFF
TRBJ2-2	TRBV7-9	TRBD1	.	TGTGCCAGCAGCTTAGGGTTTCAGGGGGCGCCTACCGGGGAGCTGTTTTTT	CASSLGFQGAPTGELFF
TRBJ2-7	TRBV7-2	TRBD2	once	TGTGCCAGCAGCTGGACTAGCGGGAACTACGAGCAGTACTTC	CASSWTSGNYEQYF
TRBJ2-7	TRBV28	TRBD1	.	TGTGCCATCAAACCGCCGGGACAGGGGGCGTCCGAGCAGTACTTC	CAIKPPGQGASEQYF
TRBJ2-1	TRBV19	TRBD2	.	TGTGCCAGTAGTATGAGTTCTAGCGGGAGTGGGAATGAGCAGTTCTTC	CASSMSSSGSGNEQFF
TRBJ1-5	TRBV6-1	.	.	TGTGCCAGCAGGGACAACAATCAGCCCCAGCATTTT	CASRDNNQPQHF
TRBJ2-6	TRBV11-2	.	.	TGTGCCAGCAGAAGGAGAGGCGGCTCTGGGGCCAACGTCCTGACTTTC	CASRRRGGSGANVLTF